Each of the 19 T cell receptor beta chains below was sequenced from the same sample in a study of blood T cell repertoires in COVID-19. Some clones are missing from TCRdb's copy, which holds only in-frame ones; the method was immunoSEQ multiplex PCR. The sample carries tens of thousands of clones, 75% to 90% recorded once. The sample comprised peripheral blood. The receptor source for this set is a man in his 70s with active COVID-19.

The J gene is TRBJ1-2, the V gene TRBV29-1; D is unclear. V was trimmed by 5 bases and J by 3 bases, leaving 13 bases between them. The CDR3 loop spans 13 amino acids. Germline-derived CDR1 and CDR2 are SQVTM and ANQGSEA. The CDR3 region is CSVYLGSYYGYTF. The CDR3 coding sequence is TGCAGCGTTTACCTCGGGTCCTACTATGGCTACACCTTC.

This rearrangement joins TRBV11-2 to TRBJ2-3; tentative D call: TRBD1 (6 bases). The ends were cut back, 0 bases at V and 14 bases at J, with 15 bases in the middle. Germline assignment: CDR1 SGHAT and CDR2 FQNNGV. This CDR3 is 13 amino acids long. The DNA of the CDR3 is TGTGCCAGCAGCTTAGACAGCTCCGGACAGACGTATTTT. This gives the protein CASSLDSSGQTYF.

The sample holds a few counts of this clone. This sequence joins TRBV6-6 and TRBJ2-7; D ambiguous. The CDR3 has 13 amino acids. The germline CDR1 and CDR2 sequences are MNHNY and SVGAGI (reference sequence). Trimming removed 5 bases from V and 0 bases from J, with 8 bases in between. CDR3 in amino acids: CASSRGDSYEQYF. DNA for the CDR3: TGTGCCAGCAGTCGAGGAGACTCCTACGAGCAGTACTTC.

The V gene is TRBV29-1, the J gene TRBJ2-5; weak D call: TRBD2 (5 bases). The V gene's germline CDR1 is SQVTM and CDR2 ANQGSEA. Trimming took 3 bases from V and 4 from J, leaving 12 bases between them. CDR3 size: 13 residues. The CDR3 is CSVDGLAGETQYF. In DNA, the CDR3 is TGCAGCGTTGATGGGCTAGCAGGAGAGACCCAGTACTTC. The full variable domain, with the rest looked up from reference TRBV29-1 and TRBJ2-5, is SAVISQKPSRDICQRGTSLTIQCQVDSQVTMMFWYRQQPGQSLTLIATANQGSEATYESGFVIDKFPISRPNLTFSTLTVSNMSPEDSSIYLCSVDGLAGETQYFGPGTRLLVL.

Here the CDR3 DNA reads TGTGCCAGCAGCATATCCGGGACAGGGGGCTCACCCCTCCACTTT. This encodes CASSISGTGGSPLHF. This rearrangement joins TRBV5-4 to TRBJ1-6; 12 positions match TRBD1. The trim removed 4 bases at V and 10 bases at J, leaving 6 bases unmatched. This CDR3 comprises 15 residues. Germline CDR1 SGHNT, CDR2 YYREEE (reference sequence). Full variable domain (outside the CDR3, taken from reference TRBV5-4 and TRBJ1-6): ETGVTQSPTHLIKTRGQQVTLRCSSQSGHNTVSWYQQALGQGPQFIFQYYREEENGRGNFPPRFSGLQFPNYSSELNVNALELDDSALYLCASSISGTGGSPLHFGNGTRLTVT.

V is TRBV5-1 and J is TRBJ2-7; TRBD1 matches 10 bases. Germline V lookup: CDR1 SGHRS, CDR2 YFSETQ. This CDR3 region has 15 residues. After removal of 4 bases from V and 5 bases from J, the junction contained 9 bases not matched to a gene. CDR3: CASSAGDRGFHEQYF. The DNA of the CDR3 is TGCGCCAGCAGCGCCGGGGACAGGGGTTTCCACGAGCAGTACTTC.

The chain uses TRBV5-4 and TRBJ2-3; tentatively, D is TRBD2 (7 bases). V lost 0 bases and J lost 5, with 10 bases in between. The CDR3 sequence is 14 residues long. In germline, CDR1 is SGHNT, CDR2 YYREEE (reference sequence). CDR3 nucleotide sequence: TGTGCCAGCAGCTTGGGGCGGGGGCTAGATACGCAGTATTTT. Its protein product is CASSLGRGLDTQYF.

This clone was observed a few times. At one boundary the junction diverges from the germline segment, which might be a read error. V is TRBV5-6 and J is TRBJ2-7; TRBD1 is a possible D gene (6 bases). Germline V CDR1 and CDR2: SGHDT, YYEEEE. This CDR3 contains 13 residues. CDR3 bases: TGTGCCAGCAGCCTCCGGGACACCCTCCATCGGGACTTC. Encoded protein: CASSLRDTLHRDF.

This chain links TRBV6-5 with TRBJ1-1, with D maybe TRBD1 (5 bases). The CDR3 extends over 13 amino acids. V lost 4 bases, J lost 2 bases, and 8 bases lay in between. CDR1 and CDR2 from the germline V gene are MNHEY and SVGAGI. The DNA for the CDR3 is TGTGCCAGCAGTTCACAGGACAACACTGAAGCTTTCTTT. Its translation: CASSSQDNTEAFF.

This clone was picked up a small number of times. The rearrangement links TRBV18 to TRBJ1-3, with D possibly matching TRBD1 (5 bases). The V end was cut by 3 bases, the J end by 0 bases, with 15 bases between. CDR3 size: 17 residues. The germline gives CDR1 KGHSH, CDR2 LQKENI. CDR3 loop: CASSPQTVSGSGNTIYF. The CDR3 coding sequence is TGTGCCAGCTCACCCCAGACAGTTTCTGGCTCTGGAAACACCATATATTTT.

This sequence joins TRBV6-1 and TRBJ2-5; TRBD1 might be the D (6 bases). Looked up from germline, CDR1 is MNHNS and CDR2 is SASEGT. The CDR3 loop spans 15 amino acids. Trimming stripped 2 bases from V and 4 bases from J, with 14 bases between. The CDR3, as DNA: TGTGCCAGCAGTGAATTTGGGGGCGCGCGAGAGACCCAGTACTTC. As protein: CASSEFGGARETQYF.

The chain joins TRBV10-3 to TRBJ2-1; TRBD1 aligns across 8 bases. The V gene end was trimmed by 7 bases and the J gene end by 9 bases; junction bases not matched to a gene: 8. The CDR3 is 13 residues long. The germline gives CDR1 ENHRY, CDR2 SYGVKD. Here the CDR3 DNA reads TGTGCCATCAAAACGACAGGGGTAGGTGAGCAGTTCTTC. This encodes CAIKTTGVGEQFF.

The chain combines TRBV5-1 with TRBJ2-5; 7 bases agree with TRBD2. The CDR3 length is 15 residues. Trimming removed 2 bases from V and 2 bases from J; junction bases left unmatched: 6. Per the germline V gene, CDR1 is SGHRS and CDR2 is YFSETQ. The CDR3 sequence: CASSFGSGPQETQYF. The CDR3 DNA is TGCGCCAGCAGCTTCGGTAGCGGGCCTCAAGAGACCCAGTACTTC.

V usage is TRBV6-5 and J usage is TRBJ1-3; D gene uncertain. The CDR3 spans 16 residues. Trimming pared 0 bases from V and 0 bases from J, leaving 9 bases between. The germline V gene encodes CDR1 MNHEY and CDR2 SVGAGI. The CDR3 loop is CASSYSYGASGNTIYF. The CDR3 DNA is TGTGCCAGCAGTTACTCGTACGGAGCCTCTGGAAACACCATATATTTT.

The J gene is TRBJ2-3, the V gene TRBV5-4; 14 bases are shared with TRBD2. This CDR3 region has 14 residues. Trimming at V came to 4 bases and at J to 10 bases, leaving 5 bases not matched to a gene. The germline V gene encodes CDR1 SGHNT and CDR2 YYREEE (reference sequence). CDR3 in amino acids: CASSPGLAGDPQYF. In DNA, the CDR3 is TGTGCCAGCAGCCCGGGACTAGCGGGGGATCCGCAGTATTTT.

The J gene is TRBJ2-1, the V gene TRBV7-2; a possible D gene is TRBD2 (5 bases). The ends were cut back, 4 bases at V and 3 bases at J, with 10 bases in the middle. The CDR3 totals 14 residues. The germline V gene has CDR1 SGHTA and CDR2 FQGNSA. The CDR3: CASSSPGLYNEQFF. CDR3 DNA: TGTGCCAGCAGCTCCCCTGGACTCTACAATGAGCAGTTCTTC.

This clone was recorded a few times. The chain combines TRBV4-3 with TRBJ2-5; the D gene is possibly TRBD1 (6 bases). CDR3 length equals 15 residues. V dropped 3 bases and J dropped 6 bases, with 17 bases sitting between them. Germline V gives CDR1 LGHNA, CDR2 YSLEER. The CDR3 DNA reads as TGCGCCAGCAGCCAGGAAAGTACAGGGTCGAAGACCCAGTACTTC. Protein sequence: CASSQESTGSKTQYF.

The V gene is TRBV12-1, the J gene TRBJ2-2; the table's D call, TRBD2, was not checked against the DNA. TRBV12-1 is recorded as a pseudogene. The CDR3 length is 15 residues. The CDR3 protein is CASSFASGGPGELFF. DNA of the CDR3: TGTGCCAGCAGCTTTGCGTCGGGGGGGCCCGGGGAGCTGTTTTTT.

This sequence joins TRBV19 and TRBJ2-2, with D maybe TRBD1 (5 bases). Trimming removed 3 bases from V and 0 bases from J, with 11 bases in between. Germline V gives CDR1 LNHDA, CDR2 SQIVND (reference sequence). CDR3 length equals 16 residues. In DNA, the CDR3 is TGTGCCAGTAGTATCCAGGACACTTCGAACACCGGGGAGCTGTTTTTT. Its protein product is CASSIQDTSNTGELFF.